This T cell receptor beta chain was sequenced for a study of T cell responses to AZD1222 COVID-19 vaccine (dated by TCRdb to the early 2020s). Describing the broader study: Because spike-specific TCR depth and breadth did not differ between the two schedules, AZD1222 recipients who got a second dose at roughly 4 weeks were pooled with those who got a second dose at roughly 12 weeks. TCR sequencing covered more than 230 trial participants: 207 given two doses of AZD1222 and about 26 given two doses of MenACWY control vaccine. Enrollment into the trials was organized by age into subgroups of 18-55, 56-69 and 70-plus years, and those subgroups contained 148, 28 and 57 TCR-sequenced participants, respectively.

The CDR3 regions of human TCRbeta chains were analyzed by immunosequencing. As for how the authors treated the data: TCRs in the repertoires were matched against a reference library of SARS-CoV-2-specific TCRs that had been generated with the MIRA antigen-specificity platform. Breadth was defined as the fraction of unique TCRs that were SARS-CoV-2-associated. Depth was defined as the fraction of total T cells that were SARS-CoV-2-associated. Using the MIRA data, each spike-specific TCR was assigned both to the spike region to which the TCR was reactive and to a CD4 or CD8 class. Log10-transformed breadth and depth values were compared by one-way ANOVA with Sidak's multiple comparisons tests. TCRdb mirrors the immuneACCESS table, restricted to in-frame sequences. Some clones are absent from its copies; in checked studies, under half trace to an unresolved V gene, and the reason for the others is unknown. The V and J calls and clone size are taken from that table; D and trimming were inferred from the DNA. The sample table lists about 110,000 clones, around 82% of them with a count of one. The ten largest clones capture about 9.4% of the sample.

Notes on this clone: Its antigen is unknown. No qualities accompany the bases; no much larger clone lies one base away.

Explained via the paper, the time point label denotes: baseline before first vaccination. Vaccinee samples came from UK trials COV001 and COV002, including a single-blind randomized controlled phase 2/3 trial of AZD1222 (ChAdOx1 nCoV-19) in healthy adults. Trial participant PBMC samples were collected at day 0 and day 28 after the second dose for TCRbeta chain sequencing. CDR1 and CDR2, per the germline V gene, are KGHSH and LQKENI. From its cysteine to its phenylalanine, the CDR3 spans 17 amino acids. Of all the DNA, just the CDR3 is kept, 51 bases in frame from base 1. V is pruned by 1 base and J by 6 bases, leaving 12 bases of the junction without a gene match. Study-level results and caveats: Conclusions about previously exposed vaccinees were limited because only six AZD1222 recipients were SARS-CoV-2 seropositive at baseline. The whole spike protein was spanned by vaccine-associated CD4 TCRs, and dominant responses were seen in regions 160-218 and 743-854. In the small 56-69-year group, the increase in depth fell short of significance, most likely because of low power. Participants were mostly white British and included more females than males, and it was suggested by the authors that clonal diversity may have been underestimated. After two AZD1222 doses, spike-specific TCR breadth and depth were significantly higher than at day 0 and than in MenACWY recipients. No day 14 peak-response samples were available, so repertoires were characterized only after the peak T cell response. Reportedly, almost half of the unique spike-specific TCRs recognized epitopes lying outside the regions that are mutated in the B.1.351 and B.1.1.7 variants.

The TCR was taken from an adult in good health. The rearranged segments are TRBV18 and TRBJ2-1; the junction holds 7 bases that match TRBD2. Here the sequenced sample was peripheral blood, taken on day 0 of AZD1222 vaccination. The CDR3 reads CASSPLQSGERSNEQFF. The nucleotides read TGTGCCAGCTCACCACTACAAAGCGGGGAGCGGAGCAATGAGCAGTTCTTC.